This TCR beta chain was captured in a study of molecular identifiers for immune sequencing clone quantification. This clonotype was seen a single time. Germline-derived CDR1 and CDR2 are SEHNR and FQNEAQ (reference sequence). The CDR3 extends over 15 amino acids. V lost 3 bases to trimming and J lost 5 bases, with 15 bases between them. Sorted cells numbering roughly 19,000 to 1,100,000, with 10%, 30% or 50% RNA, yielded the naive CD8 libraries. TCRdb processed the PCR reads anew with MiXCR; each CDR3 protein has one entry. The sample has about 640,000 distinct CDR3 sequences; 20% are singletons. This sequence originates from a human donor in good health. Some libraries in this study had Jurkat cell RNA spiked in. The sample comprised naive CD8+ T cells from blood, with Jurkat cell RNA spiked in. The subset here: FACS-sorted CD8+CD4-CCR7+CD45RA+ naive T cells. The rearrangement links TRBV7-9 to TRBJ2-3; D is possibly TRBD1 or TRBD2 (6 bases each). The CDR3 bases are TGTGCCAGCAGCTTTTTTGAGGAGGGGGGAGATACGCAGTATTTT. This encodes CASSFFEEGGDTQYF.